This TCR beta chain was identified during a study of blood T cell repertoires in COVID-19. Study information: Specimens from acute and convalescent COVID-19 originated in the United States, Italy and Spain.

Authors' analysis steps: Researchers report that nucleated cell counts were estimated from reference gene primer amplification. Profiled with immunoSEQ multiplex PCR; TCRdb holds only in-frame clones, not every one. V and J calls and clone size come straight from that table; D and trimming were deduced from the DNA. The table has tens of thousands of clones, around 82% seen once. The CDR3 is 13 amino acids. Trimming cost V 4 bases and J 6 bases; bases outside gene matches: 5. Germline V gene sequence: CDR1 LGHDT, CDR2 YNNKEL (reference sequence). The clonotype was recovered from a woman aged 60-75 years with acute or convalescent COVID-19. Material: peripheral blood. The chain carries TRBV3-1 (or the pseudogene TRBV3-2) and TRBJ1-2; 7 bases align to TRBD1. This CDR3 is CASSLRDSNGYTF. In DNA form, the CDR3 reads TGTGCCAGCAGCCTCCGGGACAGCAATGGCTACACCTTC.